This TCR beta chain was observed in a study of T cells in Graves' hyperthyroidism and ophthalmopathy. It was RNA transcripts that yielded the amplified TCR beta CDR3 regions. Primed by the HTBI set, a first-round RT-PCR was run on the TCR CDR3. TCRdb fed the multiplex PCR reads into MiXCR, producing one record per CDR3 protein. The table includes about 600,000 distinct CDR3 sequences, 14% detected once. This clonotype occurred many times. The CDR3 covers 13 residues. V was pared by 3 bases and J by 7 bases, with 13 bases between. This TCR was recovered from a young woman with Graves' ophthalmopathy. The V gene is TRBV12-3 or TRBV12-4, the J gene TRBJ2-7; D may be TRBD2 (6 bases). The sample consisted of blood. This chain's CDR3 is CASSLGLLREQYF. The CDR3 coding sequence is TGTGCCAGCAGTTTGGGACTCTTGAGGGAGCAGTACTTC.